This passage covers 5 T cell receptor beta chains from one sample sequenced in a study of T cells in Graves' hyperthyroidism and ophthalmopathy. RNA transcripts gave rise to amplified TCR beta CDR3 regions. The HTBI primer set served for first-round RT-PCR of the TCR CDR3. TCRdb called the multiplex PCR reads again in MiXCR, with one record for every CDR3 protein. The sample has 540,000 or so distinct CDR3 sequences; approximately 14% are singletons. Sequenced material: blood. The receptors shown here come from a woman under 40 with Graves' hyperthyroidism.

This clonotype was counted between two and nine times. The chain links TRBV29-1 to TRBJ2-3; D gene ambiguous. The CDR3 has 10 residues. Germline V CDR1 and CDR2: SQVTM, ANQGSEA. Deletions cut 4 bases from V and 9 bases from J, with 8 bases between. The CDR3 region has the DNA TGCAGCGTTGGAACAGCCACGCAGTATTTT. Translating gives CSVGTATQYF.

This clonotype has at least ten counts. This sequence joins TRBV28 and TRBJ2-3, with D maybe TRBD2 (6 bases). The germline CDR1 and CDR2 sequences are MDHEN and SYDVKM. The CDR3 runs 19 residues. V was pared by 8 bases and J by 0 bases, with 27 bases between. The DNA for the CDR3 is TGTGCCAGCTATTCTCACCGGAGCGGGCCACACTCTAGCACAGATACGCAGTATTTT. It encodes CASYSHRSGPHSSTDTQYF.

This clonotype was seen many times. The rearrangement uses TRBV28 and TRBJ2-7, with D uncertain. The V end lost 3 bases, the J end lost 0 bases, and 15 bases lay between the germline ends. CDR3 length equals 16 residues. Germline V gene data show CDR1 as MDHEN and CDR2 as SYDVKM. DNA for the CDR3: TGTGCCAGCAGTTTCGCCGGATACCCTGCCTCCTACGAGCAGTACTTC. Encoded protein: CASSFAGYPASYEQYF.

Turning to this clonotype: A much larger clone is a single base away; this may be a read error. The chain couples TRBV11-2 to TRBJ2-7; 11 bases match TRBD2. This CDR3 has 15 residues. Germline V CDR1 and CDR2: SGHAT, FQNNGV. Losses at the gene ends were 3 bases for V and 2 bases for J; bases not matched to a gene: 3. The CDR3 nucleotides are TGTGCCAGCAGCTTTCTAGCGGGAGGTACCTACGAGCAGTACTTC. Residues: CASSFLAGGTYEQYF.

This chain connects TRBV20-1 to TRBJ2-7, with D possibly called TRBD1 or TRBD2 (5 bases each). This CDR3 has 13 amino acids. Germline loops: CDR1 DFQATT, CDR2 SNEGSKA (reference sequence). Between the trimmed V and J ends, which lost 2 bases and 3 bases, there was a span of 11 bases. The CDR3 DNA reads as TGCAGTGCTAGAACGGGGCAGGACTACGAGCAGTACTTC. The encoded protein is CSARTGQDYEQYF.